This T cell receptor (beta chain) was recovered during a study of blood T cell repertoires in COVID-19. V was pared by 0 bases and J by 4 bases, with 7 bases between. Looked up from germline, CDR1 is GTSNPN and CDR2 is SVGIG (reference sequence). There are 13 residues in the CDR3. TCRdb's copy holds only in-frame clones and misses some; the assay was immunoSEQ multiplex PCR. The sample lists about 49,000 clones, roughly 86% occurring once. The sample taken for sequencing was peripheral blood. The gene calls are TRBV30 and TRBJ1-3; D is undetermined. The source is a man in his forties or fifties with active COVID-19. CDR3 DNA sequence: TGTGCCTGGAGTGTACTCTTGGGAAACACCATATATTTT. Its translation is CAWSVLLGNTIYF.